These 8 T cell receptor beta chains came from one sample sequenced in a study of blood T cell repertoires in COVID-19. Some clones are missing from TCRdb's copy, which holds only in-frame ones; the method was immunoSEQ multiplex PCR. This table has approximately 200,000 clones, 80% to 90% appearing once. The sample was peripheral blood. All receptors derive from a man aged 30-40 years with COVID-19, enrolled during active disease.

The V and J genes are TRBV7-2 and TRBJ1-2; the D is unclear. Deletions cut 4 bases from V and 0 bases from J, with 9 bases between. Per the germline V gene, CDR1 is SGHTA and CDR2 is FQGNSA. This CDR3 is 14 amino acids long. CDR3 sequence (DNA): TGTGCCAGCAGCTCGTTCGGGGCTAACTATGGCTACACCTTC. It specifies CASSSFGANYGYTF.

This clone has just a few counts. The J gene is TRBJ1-2, the V gene TRBV27, with 10 bases lining up with TRBD1. CDR1 and CDR2 (germline): MNHEY, SMNVEV (reference sequence). The V and J ends lost 3 bases and 4 bases, in that order; junction bases with no gene match: 2. CDR3 length: 14 residues. For the CDR3, the DNA is TGTGCCAGCAGTTTTCGGACAGGGGGCTATGGCTACACCTTC. Protein sequence: CASSFRTGGYGYTF.

The V gene is TRBV23-1, the J gene TRBJ1-1, with TRBD1 identical over 8 bases. TRBV23-1 is reported as an ORF; its role is uncertain. The CDR3 totals 19 residues. Losses at the gene ends were 6 bases for V and 3 bases for J; bases not matched to a gene: 21. The CDR3 DNA follows: TGCGCCAGCAGGAAACCAGGGGGCGCGAGGGGTAGTTGGGACACTGAAGCTTTCTTT. The encoded protein is CASRKPGGARGSWDTEAFF.

The rearrangement links TRBV27 to TRBJ1-1; 8 positions agree with TRBD1. Trimming took 6 bases from V and 4 from J; bases not matched to a gene: 7. Germline CDR1 is MNHEY and CDR2 is SMNVEV (reference sequence). There are 14 residues in the CDR3. CDR3 in amino acids: CASRFRQGFTEAFF. The CDR3 DNA reads as TGTGCCAGCAGATTTCGACAGGGGTTCACTGAAGCTTTCTTT.

This chain links TRBV6-5 with TRBJ1-1; D ambiguous. The CDR3 totals 13 residues. The V and J ends lost 7 bases and 0 bases respectively, with 9 bases between them. In germline, CDR1 is MNHEY, CDR2 SVGAGI. CDR3 protein: CASTGGVNTEAFF. The CDR3 nucleotides read TGTGCCAGCACGGGCGGGGTGAACACTGAAGCTTTCTTT.

This clone was seen just once. The rearrangement joins TRBV5-1 to TRBJ2-3, with a possible D match to TRBD1 (6 bases). Germline V gene lookup returns CDR1 SGHRS and CDR2 YFSETQ. This CDR3 spans 13 amino acids. Trimming stripped 2 bases from V and 5 bases from J, with 9 bases between. CDR3 in DNA: TGCGCCAGCAGCTTACAGGGCGGAGATACGCAGTATTTT. It codes for CASSLQGGDTQYF.

This chain connects TRBV5-1 to TRBJ1-4, with a possible D match to TRBD1 (5 bases). The CDR3 totals 16 residues. The V gene lost 1 base and the J gene lost 0 bases, with 10 bases spanning the gap. Germline V CDR1 and CDR2: SGHRS, YFSETQ. CDR3 region: CASSLSGTATNEKLFF. For the CDR3, the DNA is TGCGCCAGCAGCTTGTCCGGGACTGCAACTAATGAAAAACTGTTTTTT.

The rearrangement uses TRBV28 and TRBJ1-2, with 10 nucleotides matching TRBD1. This CDR3 is built from 13 residues. J lost 8 bases, V lost 6 bases, and 6 bases had no gene match. CDR1 MDHEN and CDR2 SYDVKM come from the germline V gene. CDR3 protein: CASSRQGAAGYTF. CDR3 nucleotide sequence: TGTGCCAGCAGCCGACAGGGGGCTGCGGGCTACACCTTC.